Sequencing of this T cell receptor beta chain was carried out in a study of immune evolution from preneoplasia to lung adenocarcinoma. Only in-frame clones appear in the TCRdb table, and some are missing; sequencing was by immunoSEQ multiplex PCR. The sample contains approximately 14,000 clones, roughly 80% of which appear only once. Notes on this clone: The junction differs from germline at one of its ends, possibly a read error.

CDR1 and CDR2 (germline): SGHTA, FQGNSA. The CDR3 has 15 residues. The chain joins TRBV7-2 to TRBJ2-2, with a tentative D call TRBD2 (7 bases). Sequences were obtained from FFPE minimally invasive lung adenocarcinoma tissue. The TCR originated in a person aged 60-79 years with lung adenocarcinoma. The CDR3 region has the DNA TGTGTCAGCACCCCGACAAGGGGGGGCACCGGGGAGCTGTTTTTT. This gives the protein CVSTPTRGGTGELFF.